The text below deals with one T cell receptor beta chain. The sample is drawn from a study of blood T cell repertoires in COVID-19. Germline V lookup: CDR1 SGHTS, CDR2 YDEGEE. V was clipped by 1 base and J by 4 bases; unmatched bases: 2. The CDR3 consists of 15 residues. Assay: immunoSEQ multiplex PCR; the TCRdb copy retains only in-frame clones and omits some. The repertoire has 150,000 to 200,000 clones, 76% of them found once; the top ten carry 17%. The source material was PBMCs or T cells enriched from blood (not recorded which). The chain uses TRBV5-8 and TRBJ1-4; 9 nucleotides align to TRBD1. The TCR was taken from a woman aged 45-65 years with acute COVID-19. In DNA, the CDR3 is TGTGCCAGCAGCTTGCCGGGACAGGGTAATGAAAAACTGTTTTTT. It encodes CASSLPGQGNEKLFF.